This record looks at one T cell receptor (beta chain) sequence and its context. The target of this receptor is not known. Nothing much larger sits one base from this clone, and base qualities are not available. Libraries were made using the immunoSEQ multiplex PCR assay. For the multiplex PCR, a mixture combining 60 forward primers for TCR Vbeta segments and 13 reverse primers for TCR Jbeta segments was used. Amplification of the CDR3 region of rearranged TCR beta genes was performed with a multiplex PCR assay on genomic DNA. The Illumina HiSeq System was used to sequence the amplified TCR beta libraries as 87-base-pair reads. Per the source publication's procedure: In a later analysis, roughly 80 million unique TCR beta chains were counted across the approximately 640 repertoires, and roughly 11 million of these chains were shared by at least two donors. Raw reads were error-corrected and collapsed into unique sequences by a nearest-neighbor algorithm in which closely related sequences were merged to remove PCR and sequencing errors. Alignment of CDR3 sequences to IMGT reference sequences was used to assign V, D and J gene segments. For a sequence to be retained, a match of at least six nucleotides to both a V gene segment and a J gene segment was required. Rearrangements were called productive when the CDR3 lacked stop codons and stayed in frame with V and J; all others were non-productive. Following IMGT convention, CDR3 was defined as the stretch from the second conserved V-encoded cysteine up to the conserved J-encoded phenylalanine. Sequences without an unambiguous match to a single V gene segment were excluded from the earlier analysis of a few hundred of the donors. In an earlier analysis of approximately 590 of the donors, a V segment was called functional when productive rearrangements were above 56.7%, and segregating when the standard deviation between donors exceeded 5%. A statistical classification framework was built for diagnosing cytomegalovirus status from the catalog of TCR beta chain sequences. In a later analysis, TCR nucleotide sequences were compared against IMGT/GENE-DB human TR gene sequences so that V and J genes could be assigned. In a later analysis, CDR3 sequences and most-parsimonious VDJ recombination scenarios were assigned using the TCRdist pipeline. In a later analysis, every TCR beta chain was defined by the combination of its CDR3 amino acid sequence and its V-gene family, and reads without a unique V-gene family were dropped. To address suspected cross-contamination and a sequencing artifact, a later analysis removed a few hundred highly shared, low-generation-probability nucleotide sequences. In a later analysis, a clonal expansion index for each public chain was calculated from normalized within-repertoire ranks of inferred template counts. In a later analysis, generation probabilities were computed using a VDJ recombination model fitted to out-of-frame rearrangements, and the results were checked against IGoR. A later analysis scored TCR-TCR, TCR-HLA and TCR-CMV co-occurrence with hypergeometric tests, applying a repertoire-size bias correction to TCR pairs. False discovery rates were estimated in a later analysis by permuting HLA or CMV assignments 20 times. In a later analysis, co-occurring TCRs were grouped with DBSCAN, and TCRdist sequence similarity was added when clustering was performed within HLA-allele-positive subsets. Co-occurrence clustering excluded repertoires with fewer than 30,000 or more than 120,000 public chains, plus five with anomalous nucleotide sharing. As stored in TCRdb, this immuneACCESS dataset retains in-frame rearrangements with V and J assigned. A fraction of the clones does not appear; measured against another copy, unresolved V genes explain less than half of the discrepancy, and the remainder lacks a known reason. That table gives V, J and clone size, and the DNA gave D and trimming. The sample table shows fewer than 250,000 clones, and about 77% are seen once. The ten largest clones take up roughly 1.9% of the sample.

The data originate from a study of cytomegalovirus exposure and HLA in healthy donors (dated by TCRdb to between 2016 and 2019). A note on the overall study: In an earlier analysis of roughly 590 of the donors, around 300 Gb of sequence data and 90 million to 120 million unique TCR beta sequences from roughly 200 million T cells were reported. An early release that covered about 600 HLA-typed donors contained approximately 300 gigabases of sequencing data and roughly 84 million unique TCR sequences. Of the 300 to 500 genotyped donors, 70% to 90% were placed in the genetic ancestry cluster associated with self-reported Caucasian donors. The study aimed to test whether cataloging public T cell receptors could reveal signatures of past pathogen exposure. The study used immunosequencing to profile the T cell repertoires of 600 to 850 subjects and linked those repertoires to cytomegalovirus serostatus. In addition to the first cohort of approximately 670 subjects, a separate validation cohort of over 90 different subjects was used. To predict cytomegalovirus infection status, the study combined high-throughput TCR immunosequencing, statistical association of individual TCRs with disease status, and machine learning. A later analysis re-examined previously published TCR beta repertoires from roughly 720 donors and added high-resolution HLA genotyping to investigate patterns of TCR occurrence. Rather than drawing on any new phenotypic data, the later analysis identified candidate immune exposures from TCR beta sequences and the way those sequences occurred across donors. An earlier analysis of approximately 630 of the donors applied high-throughput TCR beta sequencing to assess whether each TCR beta V gene segment acted as functional or pseudogenic. Donor age, sex, ethnicity and CMV serostatus were compiled together with the repertoire data. Genome-wide SNP genotypes for about three fifths of the 666 donors were used in a later genetic analysis, which treated that subset as a discovery cohort. Every repertoire in the discovery cohort had been generated on one and the same sequencing platform. Class I and class II HLA loci were covered by the typing at four-digit resolution. Typing coverage varied by locus: 629-630 donors for A, B, C, DRB1 and DQB1; approximately 500 for DQA1; about 570 for DPA1; around 450 for DPB1. About five DR-DQ haplotypes were handled as single units for association and clustering, since linkage in the cohort was strong. Among 398 genotyped donors of the cohort, an average of approximately 250,000 unique TCR beta nucleotide sequences were sequenced per donor, around 20% of them non-productive. Broader findings and caveats from the paper: Roughly uniform sequencing depth across donors was assumed in presence/absence analyses, although this assumption may not hold. When HLA alleles, especially DR and DQ, strongly co-occurred, TCR associations were difficult to assign to individual alleles. This cohort had only TCR beta chains sequenced, and the lack of alpha or paired-chain data limited which features could be detected. Most CMV-associated TCR beta chains appeared to be HLA-restricted in a later analysis, and the HLA associations seemed to be driven largely by CMV exposure. According to a later analysis, TCR association rates differed among HLA loci, with DRB1 alleles showing the most associated TCRs and HLA-C alleles showing the fewest. The study listed 150 to 200 TCR beta chains as associated with cytomegalovirus. A few of the identified cytomegalovirus-associated TCR beta chains were confirmed in vitro to be specific for cytomegalovirus antigens. In a later analysis, HLA-associated TCR beta chains showed more clonal expansion and lower generation probabilities than non-associated chains that were equally common. Because the 87-base-pair reads could not distinguish some IMGT-functional V segments, including TRBV6-2 and TRBV6-3, those segments were excluded. Correlated functional status among segregating V segments might be attributable to linkage disequilibrium, but an unknown experimental factor could not be ruled out. A later analysis associated 15,000 to 20,000 TCR beta sequences with specific HLA alleles at a false discovery rate of 0.05. A further reported finding was that TCR beta sequences accurately predicted the HLA-A and HLA-B alleles for most subjects in the first cohort. A cluster of highly shared sequence variants was judged likely to be a technical artifact of the sequencing pipeline. An association between a missense DCLRE1C variant and V-gene and J-gene trimming of TCR beta chains was found in a later genetic analysis and replicated in an independent cohort. A later analysis reported that several top co-occurrence clusters appeared linked to parvovirus B19, influenza, CMV and Epstein-Barr virus. Most TCR sequences were seen in very few donors, while some public TCRs were found in many individuals. In an earlier analysis of 587 of the donors, most TCR beta V segments were observed in productive rearrangements about 90% or about 30% of the time, broadly matching IMGT annotations. The authors suggested that the approach could potentially be extended to other disease states and immunological phenotypes. HLA typing was unavailable for some donors at each locus, so association tests used only the typed subset. Cytomegalovirus status was reported to be diagnosed by the classifier with high specificity and sensitivity in both the original and validation cohorts. The earlier analysis of nearly 600 of the donors excluded around 17 rarely observed V segments, including chromosome 9 orphons, because counts were too low. The only immune exposure information available for the cohort was CMV serostatus. In a later genetic analysis, fewer N-insertions in productive TCRs were reported among donors in an Asian-associated ancestry cluster than the approximately 630-donor mean.

The germline V gene (reference sequence) yields GTSNPN for CDR1 and SVGIG for CDR2. The CDR3 holds 12 amino acids from the cysteine to the phenylalanine. The DNA shown is the 36-base CDR3, in frame from base 1. The cohort comprised fewer than 750 healthy bone marrow donors. All cohort members were sampled while nominally healthy, although unrecorded immune exposures were likely present. The donor tested CMV seronegative and was one of the 352 seronegative cohort members. A peripheral blood sample was provided by each donor, and peripheral blood mononuclear cells were used for TCR beta sequencing. Genomic DNA was extracted from the blood cell samples with the Qiagen DNeasy Blood Extraction Kit.

This receptor was taken from a woman aged 25 to 45 in good health and CMV-seronegative. Sequencing was carried out using PBMCs. The V gene is TRBV30 and the J gene is TRBJ1-1, and TRBD1 matches 8 of the central bases. The CDR3 protein: CAQDRVNTEAFF. The nucleotides are TGTGCTCAGGACAGGGTGAACACTGAAGCTTTCTTT.